The sample holds a few counts of the clone carrying this T cell receptor beta chain. Its antigen is as yet unknown. Total RNA, at least 5 micrograms per sample, came from PBMCs. A second PCR, run for roughly 7 to 12 cycles, used a sample-barcoded 5' primer plus a J-beta primer mix. Each cDNA molecule carried a tag from a template-switch adaptor that contained 12 random nucleotides. TCRdb passed the 5' RACE reads through MiXCR, listing each CDR3 protein once. The data show 500,000 to 600,000 distinct CDR3 sequences, with 25% to 30% seen just once and approximately 17% held by the top ten. This sample is drawn from a study of blood T cells in healthy people across ages. Study-level findings and limits: Per-million-T-cell TCR beta diversity fell roughly linearly with age. Aged donors had fewer naive CD4+ cells and lower diversity than long-lived donors.

This CDR3 has 13 amino acids. With 3 bases removed from V and 3 bases from J, the gap between germline ends came to 11 bases. Germline values: CDR1 DFQATT, CDR2 SNEGSKA (reference sequence). This sequence joins TRBV20-1 and TRBJ1-1; no definite D call. This clonotype originated in a woman aged 65 to 85 in good health. Sequenced material: blood. The CDR3 region has the DNA TGCAGTGCTAGTGCCAGTTATGACACTGAAGCTTTCTTT. This codes for CSASASYDTEAFF.